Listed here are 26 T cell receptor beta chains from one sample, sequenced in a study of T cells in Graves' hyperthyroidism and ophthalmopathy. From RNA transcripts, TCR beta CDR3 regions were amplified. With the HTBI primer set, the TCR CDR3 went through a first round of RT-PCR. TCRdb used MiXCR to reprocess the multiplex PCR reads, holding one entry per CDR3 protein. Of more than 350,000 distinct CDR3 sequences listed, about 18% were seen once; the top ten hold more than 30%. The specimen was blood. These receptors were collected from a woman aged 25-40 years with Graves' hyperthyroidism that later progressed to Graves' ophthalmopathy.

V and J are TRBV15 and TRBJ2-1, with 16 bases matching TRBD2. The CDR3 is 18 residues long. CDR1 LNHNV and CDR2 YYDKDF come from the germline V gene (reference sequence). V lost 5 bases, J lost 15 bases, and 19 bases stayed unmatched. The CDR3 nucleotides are TGTGCCACCAGCGGAACCCCCGGGACTAGCGGGGGGGCGGAGATGCGGTTCTTC. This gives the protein CATSGTPGTSGGAEMRFF.

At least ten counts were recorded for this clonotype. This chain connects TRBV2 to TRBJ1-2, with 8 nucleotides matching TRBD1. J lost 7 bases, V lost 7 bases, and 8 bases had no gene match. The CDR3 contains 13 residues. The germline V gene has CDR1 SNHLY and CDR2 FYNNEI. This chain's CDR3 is CASKGPGTGGYTF. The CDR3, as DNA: TGTGCCAGCAAAGGCCCCGGGACAGGTGGCTACACCTTC.

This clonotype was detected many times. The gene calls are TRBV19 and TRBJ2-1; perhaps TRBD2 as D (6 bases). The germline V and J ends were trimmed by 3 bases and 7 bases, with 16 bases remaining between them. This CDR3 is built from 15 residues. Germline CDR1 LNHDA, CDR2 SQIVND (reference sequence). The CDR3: CASSIPGGFENEQFF. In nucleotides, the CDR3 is TGTGCCAGTAGTATCCCCGGGGGATTCGAGAATGAGCAGTTCTTC.

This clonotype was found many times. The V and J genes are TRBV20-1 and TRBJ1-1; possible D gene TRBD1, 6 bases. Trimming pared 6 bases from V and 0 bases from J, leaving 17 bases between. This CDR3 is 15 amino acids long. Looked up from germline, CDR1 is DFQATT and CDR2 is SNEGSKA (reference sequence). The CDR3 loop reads CSANWAGDMNTEAFF. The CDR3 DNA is TGCAGTGCCAACTGGGCAGGGGACATGAACACTGAAGCTTTCTTT.

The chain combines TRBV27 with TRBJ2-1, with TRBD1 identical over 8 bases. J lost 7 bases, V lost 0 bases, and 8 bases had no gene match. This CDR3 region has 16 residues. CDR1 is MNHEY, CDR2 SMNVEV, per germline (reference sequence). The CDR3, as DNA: TGTGCCAGCAGTTTATCGGGCAGGGGGCCGAGTAATGAGCAGTTCTTC. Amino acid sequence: CASSLSGRGPSNEQFF.

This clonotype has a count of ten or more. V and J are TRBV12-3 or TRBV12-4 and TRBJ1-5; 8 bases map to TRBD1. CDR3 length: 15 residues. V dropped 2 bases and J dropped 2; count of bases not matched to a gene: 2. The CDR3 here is CASSLQGARNQPQHF. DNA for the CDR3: TGTGCCAGCAGTTTACAGGGGGCGCGCAATCAGCCCCAGCATTTT.

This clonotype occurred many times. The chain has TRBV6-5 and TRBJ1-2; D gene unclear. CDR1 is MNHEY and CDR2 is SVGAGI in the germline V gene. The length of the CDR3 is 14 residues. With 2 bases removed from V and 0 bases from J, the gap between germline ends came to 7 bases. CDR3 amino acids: CASSYAAANYGYTF. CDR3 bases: TGTGCCAGCAGTTACGCGGCAGCTAACTATGGCTACACCTTC.

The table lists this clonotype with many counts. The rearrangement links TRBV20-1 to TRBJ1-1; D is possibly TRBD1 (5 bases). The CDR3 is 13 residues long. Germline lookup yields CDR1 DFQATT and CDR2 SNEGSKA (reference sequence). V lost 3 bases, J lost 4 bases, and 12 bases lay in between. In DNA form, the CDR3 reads TGCAGTGCTAGCAGGGAAGGTTTCACTGAAGCTTTCTTT. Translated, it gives CSASREGFTEAFF.

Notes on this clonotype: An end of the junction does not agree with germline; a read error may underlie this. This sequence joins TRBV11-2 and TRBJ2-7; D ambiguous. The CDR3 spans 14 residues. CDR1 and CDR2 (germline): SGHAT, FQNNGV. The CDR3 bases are TGTGCCAGCAGGGCAGGCCTCTCCTCCCACGAGCAGTACTTC. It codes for CASRAGLSSHEQYF.

CDR3 amino acids: CASSLDSGSRNEQFF. The CDR3 nucleotides are TGTGCCAGCAGCTTAGATAGCGGGAGTAGGAATGAGCAGTTCTTC. V gene TRBV7-2 combines with J gene TRBJ2-1; TRBD2 aligns across 9 bases. Looked up from germline, CDR1 is SGHTA and CDR2 is FQGNSA. The V and J ends lost 1 base and 7 bases, in that order; junction bases with no gene match: 5. The CDR3 runs to 15 residues.

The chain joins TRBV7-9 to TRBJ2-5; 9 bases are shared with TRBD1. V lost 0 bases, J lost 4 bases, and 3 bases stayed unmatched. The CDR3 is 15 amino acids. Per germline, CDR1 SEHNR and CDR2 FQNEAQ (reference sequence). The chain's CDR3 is CASSLATTGGETQYF. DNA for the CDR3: TGTGCCAGCAGCTTAGCTACGACAGGGGGAGAGACCCAGTACTTC.

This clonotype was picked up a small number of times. CDR3 region: CASSEDRAREKLFF. CDR3 nucleotide sequence: TGTGCCAGCAGTGAGGACAGGGCTAGGGAAAAACTGTTTTTT. The chain is built from TRBV6-1 and TRBJ1-4, with 8 nucleotides matching TRBD1. The CDR3 runs to 14 residues. V lost 3 bases, J lost 8 bases, and 5 bases stayed unmatched. Germline assignment: CDR1 MNHNS and CDR2 SASEGT.

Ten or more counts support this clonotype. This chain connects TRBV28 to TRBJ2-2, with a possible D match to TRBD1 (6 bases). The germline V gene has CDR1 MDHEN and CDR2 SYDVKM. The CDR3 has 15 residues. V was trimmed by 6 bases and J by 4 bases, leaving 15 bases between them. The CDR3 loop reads CASRPDSSVTGELFF. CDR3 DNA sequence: TGTGCCAGCAGGCCGGACAGCTCTGTCACCGGGGAGCTGTTTTTT.

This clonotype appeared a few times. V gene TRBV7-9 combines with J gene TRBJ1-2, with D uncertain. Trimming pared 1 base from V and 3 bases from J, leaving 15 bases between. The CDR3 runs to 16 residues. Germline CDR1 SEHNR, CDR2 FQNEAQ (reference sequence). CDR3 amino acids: CASSLGVSEVYYGYTF. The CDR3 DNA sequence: TGTGCCAGCAGCTTAGGAGTCAGCGAAGTTTACTATGGCTACACCTTC.

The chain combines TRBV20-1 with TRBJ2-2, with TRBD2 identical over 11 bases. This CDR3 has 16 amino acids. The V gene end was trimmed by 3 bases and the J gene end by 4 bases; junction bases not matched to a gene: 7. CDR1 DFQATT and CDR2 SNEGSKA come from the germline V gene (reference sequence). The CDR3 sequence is CSARVAGGIGTGELFF. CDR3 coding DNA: TGCAGTGCTAGGGTAGCGGGAGGGATAGGCACCGGGGAGCTGTTTTTT.

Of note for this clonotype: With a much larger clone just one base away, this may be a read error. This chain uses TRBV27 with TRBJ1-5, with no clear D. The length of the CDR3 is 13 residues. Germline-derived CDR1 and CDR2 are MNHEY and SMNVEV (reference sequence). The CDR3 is CASSGGFPQPRHF. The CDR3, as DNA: TGTGCCAGCAGTGGCGGGTTTCCCCAGCCCCGGCATTTT.

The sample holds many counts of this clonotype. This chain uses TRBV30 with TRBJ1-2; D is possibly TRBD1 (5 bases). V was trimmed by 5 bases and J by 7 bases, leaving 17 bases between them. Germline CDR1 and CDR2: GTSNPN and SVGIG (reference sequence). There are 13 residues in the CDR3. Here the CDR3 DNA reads TGTGCCTGGTCCGAGGGGCTCCTGGCTGGCTACACCTTC. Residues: CAWSEGLLAGYTF.

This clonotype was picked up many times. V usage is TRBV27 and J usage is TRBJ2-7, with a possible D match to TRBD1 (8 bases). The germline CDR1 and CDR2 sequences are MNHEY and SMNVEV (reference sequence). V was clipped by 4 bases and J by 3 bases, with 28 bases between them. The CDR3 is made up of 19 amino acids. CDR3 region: CASSSNRGGSGGSIYEQYF. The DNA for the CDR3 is TGTGCCAGCAGTTCTAACAGGGGGGGGAGTGGCGGGAGTATCTACGAGCAGTACTTC.

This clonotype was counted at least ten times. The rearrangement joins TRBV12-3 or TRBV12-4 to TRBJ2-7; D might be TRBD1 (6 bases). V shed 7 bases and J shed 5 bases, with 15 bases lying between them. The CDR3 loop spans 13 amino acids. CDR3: CASTSGDTNEQYF. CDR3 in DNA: TGTGCCAGCACCTCCGGGGACACTAACGAGCAGTACTTC.

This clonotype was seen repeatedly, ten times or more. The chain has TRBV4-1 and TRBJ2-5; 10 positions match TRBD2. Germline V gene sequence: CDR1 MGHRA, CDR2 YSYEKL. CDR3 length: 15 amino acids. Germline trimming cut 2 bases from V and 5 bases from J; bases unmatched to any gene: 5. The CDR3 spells CASSQSSGGGETQYF. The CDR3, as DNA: TGCGCCAGCAGCCAATCTAGCGGGGGTGGGGAGACCCAGTACTTC.

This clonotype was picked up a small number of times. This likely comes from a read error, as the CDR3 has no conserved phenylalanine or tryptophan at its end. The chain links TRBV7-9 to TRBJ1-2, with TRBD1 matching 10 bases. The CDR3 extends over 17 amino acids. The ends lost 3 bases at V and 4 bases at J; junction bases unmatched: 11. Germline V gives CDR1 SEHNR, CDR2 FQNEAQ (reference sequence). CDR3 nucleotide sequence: TGTGCCAGCAGCTTCTCGGACAGGGGGGATGGAAGCTATGGCTACACCCTC. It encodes CASSFSDRGDGSYGYTL.

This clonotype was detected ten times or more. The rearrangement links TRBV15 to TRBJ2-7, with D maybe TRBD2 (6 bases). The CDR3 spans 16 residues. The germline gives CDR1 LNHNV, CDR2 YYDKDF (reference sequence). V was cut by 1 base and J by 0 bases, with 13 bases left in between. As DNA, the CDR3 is TGTGCCACCAGCAGAGCGGCGGGGCTAAGCTCCTACGAGCAGTACTTC. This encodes CATSRAAGLSSYEQYF.

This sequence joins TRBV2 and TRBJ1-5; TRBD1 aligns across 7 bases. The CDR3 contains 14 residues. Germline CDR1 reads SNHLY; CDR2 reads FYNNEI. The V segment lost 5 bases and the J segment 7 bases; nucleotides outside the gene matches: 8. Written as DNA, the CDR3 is TGTGCCAGCAGTTGGGCAGGGGGGGGCCAGCCCCAGCATTTT. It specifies CASSWAGGGQPQHF.

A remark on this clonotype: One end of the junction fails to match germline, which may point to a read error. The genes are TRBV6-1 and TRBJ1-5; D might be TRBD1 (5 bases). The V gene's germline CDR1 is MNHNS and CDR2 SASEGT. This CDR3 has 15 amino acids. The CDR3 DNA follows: TGTGTCAGCAGTGAAGACATGCAGGGCGGGCAGCCCCAGCATTTT. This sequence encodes CVSSEDMQGGQPQHF.

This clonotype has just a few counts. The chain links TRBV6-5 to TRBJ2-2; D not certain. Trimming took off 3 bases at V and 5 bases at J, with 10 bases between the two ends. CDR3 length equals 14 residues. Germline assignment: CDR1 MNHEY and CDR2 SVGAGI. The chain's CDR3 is CASSYRLVTGELFF. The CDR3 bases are TGTGCCAGCAGTTATCGGCTGGTGACCGGGGAGCTGTTTTTT.

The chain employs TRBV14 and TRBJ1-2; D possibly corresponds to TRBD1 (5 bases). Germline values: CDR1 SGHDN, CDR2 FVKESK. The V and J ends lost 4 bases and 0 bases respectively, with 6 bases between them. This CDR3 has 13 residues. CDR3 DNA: TGTGCCAGCAGCCCACAGGCTAACTATGGCTACACCTTC. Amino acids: CASSPQANYGYTF.